The 2 T cell receptor beta chains below all came from one sample that was sequenced in a study of cytomegalovirus exposure and HLA in healthy donors. PCR primers comprised 60 Vbeta and 13 Jbeta primers. Profiling relied on immunoSEQ multiplex PCR, and the TCRdb table lists in-frame clones only, not all of them. The table records 150,000 to 200,000 clones, over 75% of them present only once. Sequencing used PBMCs. The receptors come from a young man in good health and CMV-seronegative.

The V gene is TRBV7-2, the J gene TRBJ1-1; D may be TRBD1 (6 bases). Germline values: CDR1 SGHTA, CDR2 FQGNSA. V lost 4 bases, J lost 1 base, and 13 bases lay in between. The CDR3 extends over 15 amino acids. CDR3 region: CASSSMGGQNTEAFF. CDR3 nucleotides: TGTGCCAGCAGCTCGATGGGGGGGCAGAACACTGAAGCTTTCTTT.

This chain links TRBV7-2 with TRBJ1-2; D is unclear. V was clipped by 1 base and J by 8 bases, with 11 bases between them. The germline gives CDR1 SGHTA, CDR2 FQGNSA. The CDR3 covers 13 residues. CDR3 in amino acids: CASSLVRDRGYTF. The CDR3, as DNA: TGTGCCAGCAGCTTAGTCCGGGATCGGGGCTACACCTTC.